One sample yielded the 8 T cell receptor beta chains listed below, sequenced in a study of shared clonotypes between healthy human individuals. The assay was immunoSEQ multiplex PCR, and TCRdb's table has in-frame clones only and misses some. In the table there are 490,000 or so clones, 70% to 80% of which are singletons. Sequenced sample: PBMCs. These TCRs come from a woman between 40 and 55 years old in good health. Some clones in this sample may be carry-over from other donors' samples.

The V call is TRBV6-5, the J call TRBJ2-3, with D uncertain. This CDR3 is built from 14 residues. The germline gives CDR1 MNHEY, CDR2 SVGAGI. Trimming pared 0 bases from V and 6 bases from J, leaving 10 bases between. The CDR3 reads CASSYSNPTDTQYF. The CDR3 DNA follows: TGTGCCAGCAGTTACTCGAATCCCACCGATACGCAGTATTTT.

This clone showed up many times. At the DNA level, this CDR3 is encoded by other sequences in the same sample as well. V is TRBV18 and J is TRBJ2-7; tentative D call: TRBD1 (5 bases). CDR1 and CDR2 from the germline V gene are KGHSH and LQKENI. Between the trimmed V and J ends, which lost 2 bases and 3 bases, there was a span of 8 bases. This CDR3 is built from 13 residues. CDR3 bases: TGTGCCAGCTCACCAAACACAGGCTACGAGCAGTACTTC. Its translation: CASSPNTGYEQYF.

CDR3: CATSRDQLAGLPGPYEQYF. The CDR3 DNA is TGTGCCACCAGCAGAGATCAACTAGCGGGACTTCCAGGTCCCTACGAGCAGTACTTC. The V call is TRBV15, the J call TRBJ2-7; TRBD2 matches at 10 bases. The CDR3 sequence is 19 residues long. From germline, CDR1 is LNHNV and CDR2 YYDKDF (reference sequence). Unmatched junction bases numbered 13, after V lost 0 bases and J lost 2 bases.

CDR3 amino acids: CASSSGVDSNQPQHF. The CDR3 nucleotides are TGTGCCAGCAGTTCAGGGGTTGATAGCAATCAGCCCCAGCATTTT. The V gene is TRBV6-5, the J gene TRBJ1-5; D perhaps matches TRBD1 (6 bases). The germline CDR1 and CDR2 sequences are MNHEY and SVGAGI. V was cut by 4 bases and J by 0 bases, with 10 bases left in between. This CDR3 contains 15 residues.

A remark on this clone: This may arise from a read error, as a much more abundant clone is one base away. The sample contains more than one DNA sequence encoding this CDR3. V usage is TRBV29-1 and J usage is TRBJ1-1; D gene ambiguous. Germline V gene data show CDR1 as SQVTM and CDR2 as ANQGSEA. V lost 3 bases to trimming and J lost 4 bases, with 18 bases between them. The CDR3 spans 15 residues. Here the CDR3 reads CSVDKEGIGITEAFF. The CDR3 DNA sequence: TGCAGCGTTGATAAAGAAGGGATTGGTATCACTGAAGCTTTCTTT.

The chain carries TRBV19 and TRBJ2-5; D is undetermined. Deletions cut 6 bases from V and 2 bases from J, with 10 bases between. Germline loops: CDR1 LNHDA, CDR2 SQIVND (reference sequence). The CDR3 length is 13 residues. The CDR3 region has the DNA TGTGCCAGTAGCACGGGCCCTCAAGAGACCCAGTACTTC. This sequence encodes CASSTGPQETQYF.

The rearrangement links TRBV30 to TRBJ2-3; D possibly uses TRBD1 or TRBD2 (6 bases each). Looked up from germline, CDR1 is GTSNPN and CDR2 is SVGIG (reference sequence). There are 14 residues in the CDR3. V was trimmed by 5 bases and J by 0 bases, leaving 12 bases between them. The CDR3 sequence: CAWGGPSSTDTQYF. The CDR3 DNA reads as TGTGCCTGGGGGGGGCCTTCTAGCACAGATACGCAGTATTTT.

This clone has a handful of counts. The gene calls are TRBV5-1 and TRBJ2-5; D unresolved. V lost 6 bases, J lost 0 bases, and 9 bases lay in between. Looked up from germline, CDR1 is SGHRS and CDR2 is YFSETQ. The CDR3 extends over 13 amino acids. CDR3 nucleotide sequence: TGCGCCAGCATGGCCTCGTACCAAGAGACCCAGTACTTC. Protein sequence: CASMASYQETQYF.